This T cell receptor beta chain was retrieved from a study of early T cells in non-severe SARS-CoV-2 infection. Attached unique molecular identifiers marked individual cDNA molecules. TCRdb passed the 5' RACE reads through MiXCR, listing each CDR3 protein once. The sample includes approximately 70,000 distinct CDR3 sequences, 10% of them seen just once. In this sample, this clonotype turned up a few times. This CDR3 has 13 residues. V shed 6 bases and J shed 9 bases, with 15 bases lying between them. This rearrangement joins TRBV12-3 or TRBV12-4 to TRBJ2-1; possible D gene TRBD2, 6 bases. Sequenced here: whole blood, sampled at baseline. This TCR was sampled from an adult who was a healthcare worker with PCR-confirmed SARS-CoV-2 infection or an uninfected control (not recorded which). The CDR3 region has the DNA TGTGCCAGCAGCCCGAGACTAGAGGGTGAGCAGTTCTTC. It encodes CASSPRLEGEQFF.